This entry concerns a single T cell receptor beta chain. Antigen unknown. Assay: immunoSEQ multiplex PCR; the TCRdb copy retains only in-frame clones and omits some. This table has roughly 52,000 clones, about 89% appearing once. As to time point: cycle 4 day 1 (C4D1), after less than 7 weeks of nivolumab. Patients all relapsed after autologous stem cell transplantation, and there was variation in brentuximab vedotin exposure. These data originate in a study of PD-1 blockade in classical Hodgkin lymphoma. The V end lost 3 bases, the J end lost 9 bases, and 18 bases lay between the germline ends. The CDR3 has 15 amino acids. CDR1 is MNHEY and CDR2 is SMNVEV in the germline V gene (reference sequence). Overall study findings and caveats: Repertoires differed for reasons still undefined, possibly disease activity or prior therapy. Reported findings placed baseline TCR diversity lower in newly diagnosed patients (compared with healthy donors).

The clonotype was recovered from a human donor with classical Hodgkin lymphoma. This material consisted of peripheral blood mononuclear cells (PBMCs), taken before the fourth cycle of nivolumab. The rearrangement uses TRBV27 and TRBJ2-1; D ambiguous. This chain's CDR3 is CASSLSLTSVAEQFF. CDR3 sequence (DNA): TGTGCCAGCAGTTTGTCCCTGACGTCAGTTGCTGAGCAGTTCTTC.